A selection of T cell receptor beta chains follows, all from one sample in a study of T cell responses to AZD1222 COVID-19 vaccine. Method: immunoSEQ multiplex PCR; TCRdb's copy keeps in-frame clones and lacks some. The data contain roughly 180,000 clones, 92% of them singletons. Sequences were derived from peripheral blood, sampled 28 days after the second AZD1222 dose. Receptors were obtained from an adult who received the AZD1222 COVID-19 vaccine. Each CDR3 is given with its conserved first and last residue. D genes are given only for firm matches. Some rows mark clone size as missing; the rest say once, few, many or name a class of expanded clone.

TGTGCAAGTCGCTTAGGGACTACCTACGAGCAGTACTTC	CASRLGTTYEQYF	TRBJ2-7	-	-	TRBV12-2
TGTGCCAGCAGCCTTCGACTAGCGGGAGACTACGAGCAGTACTTC	CASSLRLAGDYEQYF	TRBJ2-7	TRBD2	-	TRBV28
TGTGCCTGGACCGCGACGGGAGGGGCAGATACGCAGTATTTT	CAWTATGGADTQYF	TRBJ2-3	TRBD2	-	TRBV30
TGTGCCAGCAGCACAGGGGGCACTCAGCCCCAGCATTTT	CASSTGGTQPQHF	TRBJ1-5	TRBD1	-	TRBV11-1
TGTGCCATCAGTGAGTCAGGGACCGATGAGCAGTTCTTC	CAISESGTDEQFF	TRBJ2-1	-	-	TRBV10-3
TGTGCCAGTATGGCTAGCGGGAGTGCAGATACGCAGTATTTT	CASMASGSADTQYF	TRBJ2-3	TRBD2	once	TRBV19
TGTGCCAGCAGTAATGGGCAGGGCTATGGCTACACCTTC	CASSNGQGYGYTF	TRBJ1-2	-	-	TRBV3-1/TRBV3-2
TGTGCCAGCAGCCAAAGGGGCACAGATACGCAGTATTTT	CASSQRGTDTQYF	TRBJ2-3	-	-	TRBV3-1/TRBV3-2
TGTGCCAGCAGCCATCGGCAGGGCGGAGTCACTGAAGCTTTCTTT	CASSHRQGGVTEAFF	TRBJ1-1	-	-	TRBV3-1/TRBV3-2
TGTGCCAGCAGTTCCGTGGCGGGAGGCAGGGAGACCCAGTACTTC	CASSSVAGGRETQYF	TRBJ2-5	TRBD2	-	TRBV6-5
TGTGCCAGCAGGCAAGGACCCTATAATTCACCCCTCCACTTT	CASRQGPYNSPLHF	TRBJ1-6	-	-	TRBV6-5
TGTGCCAGCAGCGTACCGGCTGGGTACTTC	CASSVPAGYF	TRBJ2-7	-	few	TRBV9
TGTGCCAGCAGCTCGATAGATGAGCAGTTCTTC	CASSSIDEQFF	TRBJ2-1	-	-	TRBV13
TGTGCCAGCAGCTGGGTGGGGGGCGCGGGACCGGGGTTCGAGCAGTACTTC	CASSWVGGAGPGFEQYF	TRBJ2-7	-	-	TRBV11-2
TGCGCCAGCAGCCACCCTGGACAGGGAGCCTACGGCTACACCTTC	CASSHPGQGAYGYTF	TRBJ1-2	TRBD1	few	TRBV4-1
TGCGCCAGCAGCCAAGGACAGGGCTCTGGAAACACCATATATTTT	CASSQGQGSGNTIYF	TRBJ1-3	TRBD1	-	TRBV4-1
TGCGCCAGCAGCTTGGAAGCGGGGATAAGGGAGACCCAGTACTTC	CASSLEAGIRETQYF	TRBJ2-5	TRBD2	-	TRBV5-1
TGTGCCAGCAGCCCCGGACAGGGTCCAACTAATGAAAAACTGTTTTTT	CASSPGQGPTNEKLFF	TRBJ1-4	TRBD1	-	TRBV16
TGTGCCAGCAGCGAACAGAGGGGTGATCAGCCCCAGCATTTT	CASSEQRGDQPQHF	TRBJ1-5	-	-	TRBV9
TGTGCCAGCAGCCAACAGACTAGCGGGAGTCCCGGGGAGCTGTTTTTT	CASSQQTSGSPGELFF	TRBJ2-2	TRBD2	-	TRBV3-1/TRBV3-2
TGTGCCAGCAGCCAATTCCGGGGGGCGGGGTACGAGCAGTACTTC	CASSQFRGAGYEQYF	TRBJ2-7	-	-	TRBV14
TGTGCCAGCAGCTCAATGACTAGCGAAGAGATAAATACGCAGTATTTT	CASSSMTSEEINTQYF	TRBJ2-3	TRBD2	-	TRBV7-8
TGTGCCAGCAGCTTAGGCAGGGGGTACGAGCAGTACTTC	CASSLGRGYEQYF	TRBJ2-7	TRBD1	few	TRBV11-2
TGTGCCAGCAGTGACCCAACCCTATATGGCTACACCTTC	CASSDPTLYGYTF	TRBJ1-2	-	-	TRBV6-4
TGTGCCAGCAGCCCCGGGACAGTTAACACTGAAGCTTTCTTT	CASSPGTVNTEAFF	TRBJ1-1	TRBD1	-	TRBV5-4
TGCGCCAGCAGCCAAGAGAGGGCGAACCCTGAAGCTTTCTTT	CASSQERANPEAFF	TRBJ1-1	-	-	TRBV4-1
TGTGCCATCCGTACGGCCGAAGGGCCCCAGCATTTT	CAIRTAEGPQHF	TRBJ1-5	-	-	TRBV10-3
TGTGCCAGCAGTAATAGCGGGAGCCTCAAGGGCGAGCAGTACTTC	CASSNSGSLKGEQYF	TRBJ2-7	TRBD2	-	TRBV28
TGTGCCAGCTCTATACCGGGGGTGAGACCTGAAGCTTTCTTT	CASSIPGVRPEAFF	TRBJ1-1	-	-	TRBV18
TGTGCCAGCAGCTCAGGGGGAAACCCCTATGGCTACACCTTC	CASSSGGNPYGYTF	TRBJ1-2	TRBD1	-	TRBV5-6
TGTGCCAGCAGTTTCGCCCACAATTCACCCCTCCACTTT	CASSFAHNSPLHF	TRBJ1-6	-	-	TRBV27
TGTGCCAGCAGCGAATTAGCGGGCGTCACAGATACGCAGTATTTT	CASSELAGVTDTQYF	TRBJ2-3	TRBD2	-	TRBV3-1/TRBV3-2
TGTGCCAGCAGCTTCCCGGGGGGAACCTACAATGAGCAGTTCTTC	CASSFPGGTYNEQFF	TRBJ2-1	TRBD2	-	TRBV7-6
TGTGCCAGCAGCCAGGGGGTAGCGGGGGCCTCCTACGAGCAGTACTTC	CASSQGVAGASYEQYF	TRBJ2-7	TRBD2	-	TRBV7-8
TGTGCCAGCAGTGAACACCTCCTTCAGCCCCAGCATTTT	CASSEHLLQPQHF	TRBJ1-5	-	-	TRBV2
TGTGCCAGCAGAGAGGGGGGGGCTAACTATGGCTACACCTTC	CASREGGANYGYTF	TRBJ1-2	-	-	TRBV6-5
TGTGCCAGCAGCTTAGAGGTATTAGGGGGATCACGAGAAAAACTGTTTTTT	CASSLEVLGGSREKLFF	TRBJ1-4	-	-	TRBV7-9
TGTGCCAGCAGCTTTCGACCTAATGAGCAGTTCTTC	CASSFRPNEQFF	TRBJ2-1	-	few	TRBV7-9
TGCGCCAGCAGTGAGGGACAGGGGGTAAACACTGAAGCTTTCTTT	CASSEGQGVNTEAFF	TRBJ1-1	TRBD1	-	TRBV10-2
TGTGCCAGCAGTGAACAGGGTAGACAGCCCCAGCATTTT	CASSEQGRQPQHF	TRBJ1-5	-	-	TRBV27
TGTGCCAGCAGTTTAGACGCCTACACCGGGGAGCTGTTTTTT	CASSLDAYTGELFF	TRBJ2-2	-	-	TRBV27
TGTGCCTGGGACCGAAGTTCGCGACTAGCGGGGAATCAAGAGACCCAGTACTTC	CAWDRSSRLAGNQETQYF	TRBJ2-5	TRBD2	-	TRBV30
TGCGCCAGCAGCTTGGAGGATTTTACCTACGAGCAGTACTTC	CASSLEDFTYEQYF	TRBJ2-7	-	-	TRBV5-1
TGTGCCAGCAGCTTGCGCGGGCCCGGGGAGCTGTTTTTT	CASSLRGPGELFF	TRBJ2-2	-	-	TRBV11-2
TGTGCCAGCAGTTCTGGACGGGGAAACACCATATATTTT	CASSSGRGNTIYF	TRBJ1-3	-	-	TRBV12-3/TRBV12-4
TGTGCCAGCAGATCCAGACAGCCCCAGCATTTT	CASRSRQPQHF	TRBJ1-5	-	-	TRBV7-3
TGCAGCGTCCCCTACGCCGGAGGGTGGGCAGATACGCAGTATTTT	CSVPYAGGWADTQYF	TRBJ2-3	-	-	TRBV29-1
TGTGCCAGCAAAGGTCAGGGCCCCACCGGGGAGCTGTTTTTT	CASKGQGPTGELFF	TRBJ2-2	-	-	TRBV7-9
TGCGCCAGCAGCCAAGAAGGGGAGATTAGCTATGGCTACACCTTC	CASSQEGEISYGYTF	TRBJ1-2	-	-	TRBV4-3
TGCGCCAGCAGTCAATCCAAACCGACAGGGGGAGCGGGCTACACCTTC	CASSQSKPTGGAGYTF	TRBJ1-2	TRBD1	-	TRBV23-1
TGTGCCAGCAGCTTCGCCTTCTTGGATGAGCAGTTCTTC	CASSFAFLDEQFF	TRBJ2-1	-	once	TRBV11-3